What follows describes a single TCR beta chain. Its target is unknown. The table came from immunoSEQ multiplex PCR; TCRdb's copy has only in-frame clones and leaves some out. The sample yields some 100,000 clones, 75% to 90% seen once. The source of the sample is a study of T cell responses to AZD1222 COVID-19 vaccine. In germline, CDR1 is LNHDA, CDR2 SQIVND (reference sequence). The J segment lost 0 bases and the V segment lost 4 bases, leaving 3 bases of the junction unmatched. The CDR3 sequence is 14 residues long. Study results and caveats: CD4 TCRs associated with vaccination spanned spike, dominating at 160-218 and 743-854. White British people made up most donors, females outnumbered males, and clonal diversity was possibly underestimated. Close to half of spike-specific TCRs reportedly recognize unmutated variant regions.

The chain is built from TRBV19 and TRBJ2-7, with 7 bases that match TRBD2. The clonotype originates from an adult in good health. The sample in question was peripheral blood, obtained on day 0 of AZD1222 vaccination. CDR3: CASSTWTSSYEQYF. As DNA, the CDR3 is TGTGCCAGTAGTACCTGGACTAGCTCCTACGAGCAGTACTTC.